Shown below are 10 T cell receptor beta chains from a single sample sequenced in a study of T cell responses to AZD1222 COVID-19 vaccine. Method: immunoSEQ multiplex PCR; TCRdb's copy keeps in-frame clones and lacks some. The table records about 160,000 clones, over 75% of them present only once. The sequences come from peripheral blood, collected on day 0 of AZD1222 vaccination. All receptors come from an adult in good health.

The rearrangement joins TRBV20-1 to TRBJ2-7; unclear D gene. There are 11 residues in the CDR3. V was shortened by 0 bases and J by 5 bases, with 5 bases between the two germline ends. Looked up from germline, CDR1 is DFQATT and CDR2 is SNEGSKA (reference sequence). In nucleotides, the CDR3 is TGCAGTGCTAGAGATGGGGACGAGCAGTACGTC. Encoded protein: CSARDGDEQYV.

The gene calls are TRBV5-1 and TRBJ1-1, with 8 bases fitting TRBD1. The V and J ends lost 0 bases and 6 bases, in that order; junction bases with no gene match: 7. The length of the CDR3 is 15 residues. CDR1 and CDR2 (germline): SGHRS, YFSETQ. The CDR3 here is CASSLGTGKYAEAFF. CDR3 nucleotides: TGCGCCAGCAGCTTGGGGACAGGGAAGTACGCTGAAGCTTTCTTT.

The CDR3, as DNA: TGTGCCAGCAGCTCGTGGGGGGCGGCAGATACGCAGTATTTT. It codes for CASSSWGAADTQYF. The V and J genes are TRBV9 and TRBJ2-3; D assignment may be TRBD1 or TRBD2 (6 bases each). This CDR3 region has 14 residues. V dropped 4 bases and J dropped 4 bases, with 13 bases sitting between them. Germline CDR1 SGDLS, CDR2 YYNGEE.

This chain joins TRBV5-4 and TRBJ2-1; TRBD2 matches 8 bases. This CDR3 spans 15 amino acids. Trimming cost V 0 bases and J 6 bases; bases outside gene matches: 5. Germline V gene data show CDR1 as SGHNT and CDR2 as YYREEE (reference sequence). CDR3: CASSLAGTRVNEQFF. CDR3 nucleotides: TGTGCCAGCAGCTTGGCCGGGACTAGGGTCAATGAGCAGTTCTTC.

The CDR3 DNA reads TGCGCCAGCAGCAAGCGGGGGTTAATCTACAATGAGCAGTTCTTC. Its translation is CASSKRGLIYNEQFF. This chain connects TRBV10-1 to TRBJ2-1; 8 bases match TRBD2. Per germline, CDR1 WNHNN and CDR2 SYGVQD (reference sequence). The CDR3 is 15 amino acids. V lost 6 bases and J lost 3; bases outside the gene matches: 7.

The chain has TRBV28 and TRBJ2-3, with D maybe TRBD2 (5 bases). Deletions cut 3 bases from V and 1 base from J, with 8 bases between. This CDR3 has 14 amino acids. Per the germline V gene, CDR1 is MDHEN and CDR2 is SYDVKM. CDR3 nucleotide sequence: TGTGCCAGCAGTTTTGTCGGGGGCACAGATACGCAGTATTTT. Its protein is CASSFVGGTDTQYF.

V is TRBV24-1 and J is TRBJ2-4; TRBD2 agrees at 9 bases. This CDR3 has 19 residues. Germline V lookup: CDR1 KGHDR, CDR2 SFDVKD. Germline trimming cut 0 bases from V and 0 bases from J; bases unmatched to any gene: 8. This CDR3 reads CATSDLRRGGREAKNIQYF. The CDR3 nucleotides read TGTGCCACCAGTGATTTGCGGCGGGGGGGCCGGGAAGCCAAAAACATTCAGTACTTC.

This chain links TRBV9 with TRBJ2-5; the match to TRBD2 covers 7 bases. CDR3 length: 15 residues. The ends lost 0 bases at V and 4 bases at J; junction bases unmatched: 6. Germline-derived CDR1 and CDR2 are SGDLS and YYNGEE. DNA for the CDR3: TGTGCCAGCAGCGTAGGTGGGAGGGGTGGAGAGACCCAGTACTTC. Amino acid sequence: CASSVGGRGGETQYF.

The chain links TRBV27 to TRBJ2-7, with D possibly matching TRBD2 (5 bases). The CDR3 has 16 residues. Trimming took off 0 bases at V and 3 bases at J, with 15 bases between the two ends. Germline assignment: CDR1 MNHEY and CDR2 SMNVEV (reference sequence). The CDR3 loop is CASSLSPGSSLYEQYF. The CDR3 nucleotides are TGTGCCAGCAGTTTATCCCCGGGATCGAGCCTCTACGAGCAGTACTTC.

This clone was counted between two and nine times. The V gene is TRBV10-3, the J gene TRBJ1-5, with 9 bases matching TRBD1. Per germline, CDR1 ENHRY and CDR2 SYGVKD. Germline trimming cut 11 bases from V and 4 bases from J; bases unmatched to any gene: 9. The CDR3 length is 14 residues. The CDR3 loop reads CASRDREPNQPQHF. The CDR3 DNA is TGTGCCTCCCGGGACAGGGAACCTAATCAGCCCCAGCATTTT.